The 20 T cell receptor beta chains in this list originate from one sample, sequenced in a study of OX40 agonist ivuxolimab in advanced cancers. Repertoires were generated with immunoSEQ multiplex PCR, while TCRdb's copy carries only in-frame clones and drops some. Of 95,000 to 100,000 clones detected, less than 85% appear once; the ten largest clones hold under 6.5%. The sequencing used CD4+ or CD8+ T cells sorted from blood, collected in a trial of the OX40 agonist ivuxolimab. These receptors were taken from an adult with an advanced solid tumor such as melanoma, head and neck, liver or kidney cancer.

J is TRBJ2-1 and V is TRBV7-2; the D gene is possibly TRBD2 (6 bases). The CDR3 covers 16 residues. Germline V gene lookup returns CDR1 SGHTA and CDR2 FQGNSA. V dropped 5 bases and J dropped 3 bases, with 17 bases sitting between them. The CDR3: CASSPVEGAGYNEQFF. CDR3 in DNA: TGTGCCAGCAGCCCCGTAGAGGGAGCGGGCTACAATGAGCAGTTCTTC.

The gene calls are TRBV6-1 and TRBJ2-5; D might be TRBD1 (6 bases). Germline V gene lookup returns CDR1 MNHNS and CDR2 SASEGT. V lost 2 bases to trimming and J lost 4 bases, with 11 bases between them. This CDR3 has 14 residues. CDR3 sequence: CASSEITGRETQYF. In DNA form, the CDR3 reads TGTGCCAGCAGTGAAATAACAGGGAGAGAGACCCAGTACTTC.

This chain uses TRBV18 with TRBJ1-2, with D possibly matching TRBD1 (6 bases). Germline V gene data show CDR1 as KGHSH and CDR2 as LQKENI. Between the trimmed V and J ends, which lost 3 bases and 8 bases, there was a span of 16 bases. The length of the CDR3 is 14 residues. CDR3 sequence reads: CASSPISGGDGYTF. The CDR3 nucleotides are TGTGCCAGCTCACCTATCTCCGGGGGCGACGGCTACACCTTC.

This rearrangement joins TRBV29-1 to TRBJ2-7; D not certain. V lost 4 bases, J lost 6 bases, and 10 bases lay in between. Germline assignment: CDR1 SQVTM and CDR2 ANQGSEA. The CDR3 length is 11 residues. Here the CDR3 DNA reads TGCAGCGTTGCGGCCAGACGCGAGCAGTACTTC. Its protein product is CSVAARREQYF.

The chain joins TRBV9 to TRBJ2-2; TRBD1 is a possible D gene (6 bases). The ends were cut back, 6 bases at V and 5 bases at J, with 11 bases in the middle. The CDR3 runs to 13 residues. Germline lookup yields CDR1 SGDLS and CDR2 YYNGEE. The CDR3 sequence is CASKGQLTGELFF. In nucleotides, the CDR3 is TGTGCCAGCAAAGGACAGCTAACCGGGGAGCTGTTTTTT. Together with reference TRBV9 and TRBJ2-2, the CDR3 gives the full variable domain: DSGVTQTPKHLITATGQRVTLRCSPRSGDLSVYWYQQSLDQGLQFLIQYYNGEERAKGNILERFSAQQFPDLHSELNLSSLELGDSALYFCASKGQLTGELFFGEGSRLTVL.

The V and J genes are TRBV2 and TRBJ2-1; D is unresolved. There are 14 residues in the CDR3. Germline V gene lookup returns CDR1 SNHLY and CDR2 FYNNEI. V was cut by 4 bases and J by 0 bases, with 7 bases left in between. The DNA of the CDR3 is TGTGCCAGCAGTGGGTCCAGCTCCTACAATGAGCAGTTCTTC. This codes for CASSGSSSYNEQFF.

The chain is built from TRBV7-9 and TRBJ2-7; possible D gene TRBD2, 6 bases. Germline V CDR1 and CDR2: SEHNR, FQNEAQ (reference sequence). Trimming stripped 3 bases from V and 5 bases from J, with 14 bases between. The CDR3 is 14 amino acids. DNA for the CDR3: TGTGCCAGCAGCTTTGGGTCGGGAGTGGACGAGCAGTACTTC. It specifies CASSFGSGVDEQYF.

This clone was detected only a few times. The chain recombines TRBV25-1 with TRBJ1-1, with D tentatively TRBD1 (6 bases). V was cut by 4 bases and J by 4 bases, with 10 bases left in between. The CDR3 runs 13 residues. CDR1 MGHDK and CDR2 SYGVNS come from the germline V gene. The DNA for the CDR3 is TGTGCCAGCAGTGTAAGGGGGGTCACTGAAGCTTTCTTT. It is translated as CASSVRGVTEAFF.

This rearrangement joins TRBV19 to TRBJ2-1; 7 bases are shared with TRBD1. CDR1 and CDR2 from the germline V gene are LNHDA and SQIVND (reference sequence). The V gene end was trimmed by 1 base and the J gene end by 6 bases; junction bases not matched to a gene: 6. The CDR3 totals 15 residues. In nucleotides, the CDR3 is TGTGCCAGTAGTATAGTCGGGACAGCTCTCAATGAGCAGTTCTTC. Translation: CASSIVGTALNEQFF.

This clone was observed once. V gene TRBV7-8 combines with J gene TRBJ2-1; D might be TRBD2 (5 bases). V lost 1 base and J 1 base, leaving 8 bases between the germline ends. The CDR3 sequence is 15 residues long. CDR1 is SGHVS and CDR2 is FQNEAQ in the germline V gene. The CDR3 nucleotides are TGTGCCAGCAGCTTAGGAACTAGTTCCTACAATGAGCAGTTCTTC. Residues: CASSLGTSSYNEQFF.

The rearrangement links TRBV7-9 to TRBJ2-2; 9 positions match TRBD1. The CDR3 covers 18 residues. The V segment lost 1 base and the J segment 3 bases; nucleotides outside the gene matches: 9. CDR1 and CDR2 from the germline V gene are SEHNR and FQNEAQ (reference sequence). CDR3 amino acids: CASSLGTRDRVDTGELFF. In DNA, the CDR3 is TGTGCCAGCAGCTTAGGGACCCGGGACAGGGTGGACACCGGGGAGCTGTTTTTT.

The chain joins TRBV2 to TRBJ1-1; 8 nucleotides agree with TRBD1. Trimming cost V 6 bases and J 4 bases; bases outside gene matches: 7. CDR1 is SNHLY and CDR2 is FYNNEI in the germline V gene. The CDR3 is made up of 14 amino acids. CDR3 residues: CASRVQDRATEAFF. The CDR3 coding sequence is TGTGCCAGCAGGGTCCAGGACAGGGCCACTGAAGCTTTCTTT.

This chain links TRBV10-2 with TRBJ2-2; 7 nucleotides agree with TRBD1. CDR3 length: 14 residues. Germline CDR1 is WSHSY and CDR2 is SAAADI. Trimming took 10 bases from V and 2 from J; bases not matched to a gene: 7. CDR3 sequence: CATSDRVNTGELFF. The CDR3 region has the DNA TGCGCCACCTCCGACAGGGTTAACACCGGGGAGCTGTTTTTT.

This sequence joins TRBV7-8 and TRBJ2-5; weak D call: TRBD1 (6 bases). The end of the DNA fits TRBJ2-7 better, so the J call may be wrong. The CDR3 is made up of 14 amino acids. Per germline, CDR1 SGHVS and CDR2 FQNEAQ. CDR3 sequence reads: CASSHRPDSYEQYF. CDR3 nucleotide sequence: TGTGCCAGCAGCCACCGCCCGGACAGCTACGAGCAGTACTTC.

The V gene is TRBV5-8, the J gene TRBJ1-1; D gene unclear. This CDR3 is 14 amino acids long. With 4 bases removed from V and 10 bases from J, the gap between germline ends came to 20 bases. In germline, CDR1 is SGHTS, CDR2 YDEGEE. CDR3 residues: CASSRENKGWGAFF. Here the CDR3 DNA reads TGTGCCAGCAGCCGAGAGAATAAGGGCTGGGGAGCTTTCTTT.

By sample fraction, this clone is medium-sized. The rearrangement joins TRBV11-2 to TRBJ2-7, with a tentative D call TRBD1 (5 bases). V shed 4 bases and J shed 2 bases, with 6 bases lying between them. Germline lookup yields CDR1 SGHAT and CDR2 FQNNGV. The CDR3 contains 12 residues. The CDR3 loop reads CASSWGTYEQYF. The DNA of the CDR3 is TGTGCCAGCAGCTGGGGCACCTACGAGCAGTACTTC.

To note about this clone: Other DNA sequences of this sample code for an identical CDR3. The J gene is TRBJ2-3, the V gene TRBV30; a possible D gene is TRBD2 (5 bases). The CDR3 is 12 residues long. V shed 1 base and J shed 4 bases, with 6 bases lying between them. CDR1 GTSNPN and CDR2 SVGIG come from the germline V gene (reference sequence). The CDR3 spells CAWSGGADTQYF. The CDR3 nucleotides are TGTGCCTGGAGTGGGGGAGCAGATACGCAGTATTTT.

The chain couples TRBV15 to TRBJ1-2; possible D gene TRBD1, 6 bases. Trimming pared 5 bases from V and 5 bases from J, leaving 21 bases between. This CDR3 has 16 amino acids. The germline CDR1 and CDR2 sequences are LNHNV and YYDKDF (reference sequence). CDR3 bases: TGTGCCACCAGCGGATTAAGAGGGGGGGATTGGTATGGCTACACCTTC. This sequence encodes CATSGLRGGDWYGYTF.

CDR3 region: CASGLQRGLLNTEAFF. In DNA, the CDR3 is TGTGCTAGTGGTTTGCAAAGGGGGCTTCTGAACACTGAAGCTTTCTTT. V and J are TRBV12-5 and TRBJ1-1; 7 bases line up with TRBD1. The germline V gene encodes CDR1 LGHNT and CDR2 FRNRAP. The CDR3 totals 16 residues. Unmatched junction bases numbered 6, after V lost 2 bases and J lost 0 bases.

The rearrangement uses TRBV11-2 and TRBJ1-2; the D gene is possibly TRBD1 (5 bases). The CDR3 has 15 amino acids. CDR1 SGHAT and CDR2 FQNNGV come from the germline V gene. The V and J ends lost 5 bases and 4 bases respectively, with 17 bases between them. CDR3: CASSPRGGSAYGYTF. Written as DNA, the CDR3 is TGTGCCAGCAGCCCTCGGGGGGGGTCGGCCTATGGCTACACCTTC. Together with reference TRBV11-2 and TRBJ1-2, the CDR3 gives the full variable domain: EAGVAQSPRYKIIEKRQSVAFWCNPISGHATLYWYQQILGQGPKLLIQFQNNGVVDDSQLPKDRFSAERLKGVDSTLKIQPAKLEDSAVYLCASSPRGGSAYGYTFGSGTRLTVV.